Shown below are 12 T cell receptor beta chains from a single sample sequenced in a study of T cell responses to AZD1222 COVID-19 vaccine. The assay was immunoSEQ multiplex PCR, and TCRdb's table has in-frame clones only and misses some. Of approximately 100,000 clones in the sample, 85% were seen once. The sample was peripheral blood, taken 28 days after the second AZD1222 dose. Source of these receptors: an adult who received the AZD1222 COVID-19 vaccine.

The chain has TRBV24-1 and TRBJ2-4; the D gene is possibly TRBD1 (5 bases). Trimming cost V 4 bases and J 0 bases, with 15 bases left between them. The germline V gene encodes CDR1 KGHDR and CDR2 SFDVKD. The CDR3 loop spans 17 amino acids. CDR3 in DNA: TGTGCCACCAGTGAGCAAGACAGTCCTCTAGCCAAAAACATTCAGTACTTC. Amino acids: CATSEQDSPLAKNIQYF.

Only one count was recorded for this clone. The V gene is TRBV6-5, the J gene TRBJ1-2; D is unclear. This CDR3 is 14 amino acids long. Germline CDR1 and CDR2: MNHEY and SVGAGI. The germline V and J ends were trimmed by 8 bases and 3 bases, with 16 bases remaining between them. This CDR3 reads CASSRSRVDYGYTF. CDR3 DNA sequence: TGTGCCAGCTCCCGCTCCCGGGTCGACTATGGCTACACCTTC.

This chain's CDR3 is CASSLVEGSKEQYF. DNA of the CDR3: TGTGCCAGCAGCTTAGTTGAGGGCAGCAAGGAGCAGTACTTC. The chain is built from TRBV7-6 and TRBJ2-7, with a weak D call TRBD2 (5 bases). V shed 1 base and J shed 7 bases, with 14 bases lying between them. Germline V gives CDR1 SGHVS, CDR2 FNYEAQ. This CDR3 contains 14 residues.

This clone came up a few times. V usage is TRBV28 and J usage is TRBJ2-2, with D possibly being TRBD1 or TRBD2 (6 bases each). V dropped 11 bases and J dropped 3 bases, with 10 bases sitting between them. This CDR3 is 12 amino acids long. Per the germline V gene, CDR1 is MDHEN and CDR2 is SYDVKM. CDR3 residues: CALGGHTGELFF. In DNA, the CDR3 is TGTGCCTTGGGGGGCCACACCGGGGAGCTGTTTTTT.

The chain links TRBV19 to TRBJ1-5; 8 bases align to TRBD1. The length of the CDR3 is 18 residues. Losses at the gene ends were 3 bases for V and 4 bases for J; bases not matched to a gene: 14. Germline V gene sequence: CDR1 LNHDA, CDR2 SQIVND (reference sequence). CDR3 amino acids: CASSMGQDSRSQNQPQHF. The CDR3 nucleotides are TGTGCCAGTAGTATGGGACAGGACTCTCGTAGCCAAAATCAGCCCCAGCATTTT. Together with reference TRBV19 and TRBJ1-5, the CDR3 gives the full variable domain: DGGITQSPKYLFRKEGQNVTLSCEQNLNHDAMYWYRQDPGQGLRLIYYSQIVNDFQKGDIAEGYSVSREKKESFPLTVTSAQKNPTAFYLCASSMGQDSRSQNQPQHFGDGTRLSIL.

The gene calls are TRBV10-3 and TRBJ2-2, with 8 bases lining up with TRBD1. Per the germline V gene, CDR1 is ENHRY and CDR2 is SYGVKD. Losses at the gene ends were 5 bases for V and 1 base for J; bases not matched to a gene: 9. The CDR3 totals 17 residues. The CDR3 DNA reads TGTGCCATCAGTAAACGTCCGGGACAGGAGAACACCGGGGAGCTGTTTTTT. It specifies CAISKRPGQENTGELFF.

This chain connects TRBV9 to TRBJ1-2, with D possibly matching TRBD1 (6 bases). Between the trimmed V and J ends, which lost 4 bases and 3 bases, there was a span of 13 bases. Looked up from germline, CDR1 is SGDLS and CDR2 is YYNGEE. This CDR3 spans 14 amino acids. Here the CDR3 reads CASSPRTEYYGYTF. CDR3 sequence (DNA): TGTGCCAGCAGCCCCCGGACAGAGTACTATGGCTACACCTTC.

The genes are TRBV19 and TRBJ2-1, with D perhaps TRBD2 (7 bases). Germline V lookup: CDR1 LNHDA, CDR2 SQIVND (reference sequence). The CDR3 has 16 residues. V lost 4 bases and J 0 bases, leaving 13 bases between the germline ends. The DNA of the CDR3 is TGTGCCAGTAGTAGGGGGCTAGCGGACTCCTACAATGAGCAGTTCTTC. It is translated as CASSRGLADSYNEQFF.

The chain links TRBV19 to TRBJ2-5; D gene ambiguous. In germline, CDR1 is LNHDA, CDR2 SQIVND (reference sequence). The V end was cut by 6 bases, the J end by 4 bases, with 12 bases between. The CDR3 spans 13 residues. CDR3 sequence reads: CASSGTELETQYF. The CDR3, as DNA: TGTGCCAGTAGCGGTACGGAGTTAGAGACCCAGTACTTC.

The DNA of the CDR3 is TGTGCCTGGAGAACTCACAGGGGGCTATACTCCTACGAGCAGTACTTC. Translating gives CAWRTHRGLYSYEQYF. The V call is TRBV30, the J call TRBJ2-7, with 9 positions matching TRBD1. The CDR3 loop spans 16 amino acids. V shed 3 bases, J shed 0 bases, and the junction held 9 bases outside the gene matches. Germline assignment: CDR1 GTSNPN and CDR2 SVGIG (reference sequence).

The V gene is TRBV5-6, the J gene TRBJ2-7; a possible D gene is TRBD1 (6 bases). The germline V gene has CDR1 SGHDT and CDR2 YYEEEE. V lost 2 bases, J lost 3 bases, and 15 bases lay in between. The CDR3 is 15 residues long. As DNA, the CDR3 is TGTGCCAGCAGCTTAGTCGACAGGATGATCTACGAGCAGTACTTC. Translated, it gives CASSLVDRMIYEQYF.

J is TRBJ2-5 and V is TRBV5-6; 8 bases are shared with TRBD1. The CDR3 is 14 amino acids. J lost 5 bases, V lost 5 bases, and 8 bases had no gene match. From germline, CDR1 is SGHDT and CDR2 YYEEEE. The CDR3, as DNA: TGTGCCAGCAGATACAACAGGGGGTTGGAGACCCAGTACTTC. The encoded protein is CASRYNRGLETQYF.